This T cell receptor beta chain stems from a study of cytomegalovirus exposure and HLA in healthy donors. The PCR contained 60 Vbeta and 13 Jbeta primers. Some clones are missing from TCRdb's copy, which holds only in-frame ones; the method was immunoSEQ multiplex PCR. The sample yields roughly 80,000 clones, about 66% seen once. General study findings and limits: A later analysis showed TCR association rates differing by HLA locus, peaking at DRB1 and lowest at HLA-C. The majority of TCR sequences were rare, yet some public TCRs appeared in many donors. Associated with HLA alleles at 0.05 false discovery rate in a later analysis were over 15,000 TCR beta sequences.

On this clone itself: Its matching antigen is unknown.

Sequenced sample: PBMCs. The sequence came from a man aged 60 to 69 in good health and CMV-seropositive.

The CDR3 reads CASIALAGNIQYF. The CDR3 coding sequence is TGTGCCAGCATCGCCCTGGCGGGGAACATTCAGTACTTC. The chain combines TRBV6-6 with TRBJ2-4; D is possibly TRBD2 (6 bases). V lost 7 bases to trimming and J lost 7 bases, with 14 bases between them. Germline lookup yields CDR1 MNHNY and CDR2 SVGAGI (reference sequence). This CDR3 has 13 amino acids.